This T cell receptor (beta chain) is drawn from a study of T cell repertoires in cytomegalovirus infection. In the study overall: CMV infection plus the matching HLA type was flagged by public TCR beta signatures.

This CDR3 has 15 amino acids. After removal of 4 bases from V and 6 bases from J, the junction contained 7 bases not matched to a gene. Germline values: CDR1 SEHNR, CDR2 FQNEAQ (reference sequence). Concerning this clonotype: The target antigen is unknown.

A single record per CDR3 protein comes from TCRdb applying MiXCR to the reads. The sample contains over 250,000 distinct CDR3 sequences, less than 25% of which appear only once. General observations from the study: Carriage of CMV together with the relevant HLA was identifiable through cumulative public TCR beta family frequency.

The chain combines TRBV7-9 with TRBJ2-1, with 9 bases lining up with TRBD2. This clonotype was obtained from a human donor in good health (CMV status not recorded). Some clones in this sample may be carry-over from other donors' samples. Here the sequenced sample was cultured PBMCs, taken from culture after CMV antigen stimulation. CDR3 in DNA: TGTGCCAGCAGCTCTTTTCTAGCGGGGACCAATGAGCAGTTCTTC. This translates into CASSSFLAGTNEQFF.